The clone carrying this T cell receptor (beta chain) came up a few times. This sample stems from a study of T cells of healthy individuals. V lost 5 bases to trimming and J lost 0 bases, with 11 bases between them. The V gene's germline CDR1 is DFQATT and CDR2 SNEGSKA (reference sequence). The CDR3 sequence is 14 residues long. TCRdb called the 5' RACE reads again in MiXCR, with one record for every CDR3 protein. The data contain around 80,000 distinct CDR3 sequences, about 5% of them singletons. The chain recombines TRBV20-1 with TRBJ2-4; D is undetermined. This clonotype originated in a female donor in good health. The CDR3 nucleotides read TGCAGTGCTCAAAGGGTTCCAGCCAAAAACATTCAGTACTTC. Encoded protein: CSAQRVPAKNIQYF.